The source of this TCR beta chain is a study of cytomegalovirus exposure and HLA in healthy donors. This PCR relied on a set of 60 Vbeta primers and 13 Jbeta primers. Assay used: immunoSEQ multiplex PCR; TCRdb lists only in-frame clones, some missing. The sample gives 45,000 to 60,000 clones, about three quarters of which show up once; 8% to 8.5% is in the top ten. To note about this clone: Its antigen remains unknown.

V dropped 0 bases and J dropped 6; count of bases not matched to a gene: 1. The CDR3 covers 15 residues. Germline-derived CDR1 and CDR2 are LNHNV and YYDKDF (reference sequence). Findings and limits, study-wide: Some V segments, including TRBV6-2 and TRBV6-3, were excluded as indistinguishable.

This clonotype was obtained from a man aged 25 to 45 in good health and CMV-seropositive. Sequences were obtained from PBMCs. The chain links TRBV15 to TRBJ2-1; 11 nucleotides align to TRBD2. The CDR3 DNA reads as TGTGCCACCAGCAGAGATAGCGGGGGGGCCAATGAGCAGTTCTTC. Translated: CATSRDSGGANEQFF.